The 27 T cell receptor beta chains below were found in one sample sequenced in a study of blood T cell repertoires in COVID-19. Sequencing used immunoSEQ multiplex PCR; TCRdb keeps in-frame clones, though not all of them. The data contain over 200,000 clones, approximately 86% of them seen just once; the ten biggest clones take up about 0.7%. The specimen sequenced was peripheral blood. The receptors originated from a human donor in a cohort sampled during active COVID-19.

J is TRBJ2-5 and V is TRBV6-1; tentative D call: TRBD1 (5 bases). Germline CDR1 and CDR2: MNHNS and SASEGT. This CDR3 region has 14 residues. V dropped 2 bases and J dropped 5 bases, with 12 bases sitting between them. DNA of the CDR3: TGTGCCAGCAGTGAAAACCCAGGGCGGGAGACCCAGTACTTC. Encoded protein: CASSENPGRETQYF.

The chain has TRBV29-1 and TRBJ2-4; unclear D gene. This CDR3 region has 15 residues. CDR1 SQVTM and CDR2 ANQGSEA come from the germline V gene. Trimming stripped 3 bases from V and 0 bases from J, with 12 bases between. For the CDR3, the DNA is TGCAGCGTTGATTCCCAGGTCCTAGCCAAAAACATTCAGTACTTC. It encodes CSVDSQVLAKNIQYF.

This chain uses TRBV11-2 with TRBJ1-1; TRBD1 agrees at 9 bases. V dropped 2 bases and J dropped 10; count of bases not matched to a gene: 5. This CDR3 comprises 13 residues. The germline V gene has CDR1 SGHAT and CDR2 FQNNGV. The CDR3 region has the DNA TGTGCCAGCAGCTTATCCGGGACAGGGTCAGCTTTCTTT. It yields the protein CASSLSGTGSAFF.

The gene calls are TRBV28 and TRBJ1-2; a weak D match, TRBD1 (6 bases). The germline gives CDR1 MDHEN, CDR2 SYDVKM. The CDR3 sequence is 12 residues long. Trimming took 8 bases from V and 4 from J, leaving 11 bases between them. The CDR3 region has the DNA TGTGCCAGCGTAACAGGGCCCTATGGCTACACCTTC. Its protein is CASVTGPYGYTF.

This chain connects TRBV30 to TRBJ1-6, with TRBD1 matching 7 bases. This CDR3 has 13 amino acids. Germline CDR1 is GTSNPN and CDR2 is SVGIG (reference sequence). V dropped 0 bases and J dropped 10; count of bases not matched to a gene: 3. CDR3 region: CAWSVRGGSPLHF. In DNA, the CDR3 is TGTGCCTGGAGTGTAAGAGGGGGCTCACCCCTCCACTTT.

V gene TRBV11-1 combines with J gene TRBJ1-2; TRBD1 agrees at 10 bases. The J segment lost 6 bases and the V segment lost 5 bases, leaving 3 bases of the junction unmatched. The CDR3 has 13 amino acids. Germline V gives CDR1 SGHAT, CDR2 FQDESV (reference sequence). CDR3 amino acids: CASSLDRGDGYTF. In DNA, the CDR3 is TGTGCCAGCAGCCTGGACAGGGGGGATGGCTACACCTTC.

This clone was seen only once. This chain's CDR3 is CASSQAGGYYYTDTQYF. In nucleotides, the CDR3 is TGCGCCAGCAGCCAAGCGGGGGGGTACTACTACACAGATACGCAGTATTTT. The V call is TRBV4-3, the J call TRBJ2-3, with 8 bases matching TRBD2. V shed 1 base, J shed 2 bases, and the junction held 8 bases outside the gene matches. From germline, CDR1 is LGHNA and CDR2 YSLEER. The CDR3 sequence is 17 residues long.

The gene calls are TRBV18 and TRBJ1-1, with a weak D call TRBD1 (6 bases). The CDR3 is 15 residues long. Trimming pared 3 bases from V and 1 base from J, leaving 12 bases between. Germline CDR1 KGHSH, CDR2 LQKENI. CDR3 DNA: TGTGCCAGCTCACCCCAGACAGGCCGGAACACTGAAGCTTTCTTT. It codes for CASSPQTGRNTEAFF.

The gene calls are TRBV5-1 and TRBJ1-6, with D perhaps TRBD1 (5 bases). Germline V gives CDR1 SGHRS, CDR2 YFSETQ. The CDR3 has 15 residues. The ends were cut back, 0 bases at V and 7 bases at J, with 11 bases in the middle. CDR3 DNA sequence: TGCGCCAGCAGCTTGGATTCAGGGCAAAATTCACCCCTCCACTTT. Translation gives CASSLDSGQNSPLHF. Filled out from reference TRBV5-1 and TRBJ1-6, the complete variable domain reads KAGVTQTPRYLIKTRGQQVTLSCSPISGHRSVSWYQQTPGQGLQFLFEYFSETQRNKGNFPGRFSGRQFSNSRSEMNVSTLELGDSALYLCASSLDSGQNSPLHFGNGTRLTVT.

CDR3 bases: TGTGCCAGCAGCCTAAAAGGGGGCCTTAATGAAAAACTGTTTTTT. Residues: CASSLKGGLNEKLFF. The chain combines TRBV7-9 with TRBJ1-4, with TRBD1 matching 7 bases. This CDR3 is 15 amino acids long. CDR1 and CDR2 from the germline V gene are SEHNR and FQNEAQ (reference sequence). The junction had 7 bases not matched to a gene; V was cut back by 5 bases and J by 4 bases.

CDR3 in amino acids: CSVRRQGQETQYF. The CDR3 DNA reads TGCAGCGTGAGACGACAGGGGCAAGAGACCCAGTACTTC. This rearrangement joins TRBV29-1 to TRBJ2-5; 8 positions match TRBD1. Germline V gene sequence: CDR1 SQVTM, CDR2 ANQGSEA. The CDR3 sequence is 13 residues long. V shed 6 bases and J 2 bases; nucleotides not matched to a gene: 5.

CDR3 DNA sequence: TGCAGGGCCGGGACTAGTTCCGAGCAGTACTTC. Protein sequence: CRAGTSSEQYF. The chain combines TRBV20-1 with TRBJ2-7, with TRBD2 matching over 8 bases. Germline V gene sequence: CDR1 DFQATT, CDR2 SNEGSKA (reference sequence). There are 11 residues in the CDR3.

This clone was detected once. The rearrangement uses TRBV7-3 and TRBJ1-1; weak D call: TRBD1 (5 bases). This CDR3 spans 15 amino acids. CDR1 is SGHTA, CDR2 FQGTGA, per germline. The ends were cut back, 1 base at V and 3 bases at J, with 12 bases in the middle. CDR3 sequence: CASSLRRGSDTEAFF. CDR3 nucleotide sequence: TGTGCCAGCAGCTTAAGACGGGGGTCGGACACTGAAGCTTTCTTT.

The rearrangement uses TRBV30 and TRBJ1-1; D is unresolved. The CDR3 consists of 15 residues. Germline assignment: CDR1 GTSNPN and CDR2 SVGIG (reference sequence). V dropped 4 bases and J dropped 6 bases, with 21 bases sitting between them. CDR3 nucleotide sequence: TGTGCCTGGATGGAGGTCTTGGACTTTTTGTCTGAAGCTTTCTTT. It is translated as CAWMEVLDFLSEAFF.

The chain is built from TRBV27 and TRBJ2-7; 7 bases map to TRBD2. J gave up 4 bases and V 5 bases, and 11 bases lay outside the gene matches. The CDR3 contains 15 residues. Per germline, CDR1 MNHEY and CDR2 SMNVEV (reference sequence). Here the CDR3 reads CASSTRGGLWYEQYF. CDR3 in DNA: TGTGCCAGCAGTACCCGGGGAGGGCTCTGGTACGAGCAGTACTTC.

V gene TRBV27 combines with J gene TRBJ1-1, with D unclear. Deletions cut 6 bases from V and 5 bases from J, with 22 bases between. The CDR3 spans 16 residues. CDR1 is MNHEY and CDR2 is SMNVEV in the germline V gene (reference sequence). The CDR3: CASSNHLRGSVTEAFF. The CDR3 DNA reads as TGTGCCAGCAGCAACCATTTACGGGGATCGGTTACTGAAGCTTTCTTT.

The genes are TRBV28 and TRBJ2-3, with 7 bases identical to TRBD1. Germline assignment: CDR1 MDHEN and CDR2 SYDVKM. V shed 7 bases, J shed 6 bases, and the junction held 7 bases outside the gene matches. The CDR3 is 13 residues long. For the CDR3, the DNA is TGTGCCAGCATGCAGGGGGTGCCGGATACGCAGTATTTT. Translated, it gives CASMQGVPDTQYF.

The chain links TRBV18 to TRBJ2-6; D is perhaps TRBD1 (5 bases). Germline CDR1 KGHSH, CDR2 LQKENI. Trimming shortened V by 1 base and J by 2 bases, and 9 bases separated the two germline ends. This CDR3 has 16 residues. The CDR3 coding sequence is TGTGCCAGCTCACCACGGGTAGGGGCTGGGGCCAACGTCCTGACTTTC. This translates into CASSPRVGAGANVLTF.

The chain's CDR3 is CAIQGEGEKLFF. CDR3 in DNA: TGTGCCATCCAGGGGGAAGGTGAAAAACTGTTTTTT. This chain links TRBV24-1 with TRBJ1-4, with 7 bases identical to TRBD1. Germline CDR1 KGHDR, CDR2 SFDVKD. The V segment lost 11 bases and the J segment 7 bases; nucleotides outside the gene matches: 6. The CDR3 has 12 residues.

This chain joins TRBV28 and TRBJ2-7; maybe TRBD1 (6 bases). The CDR3 is 11 residues long. In germline, CDR1 is MDHEN, CDR2 SYDVKM. Deletions cut 10 bases from V and 4 bases from J, with 11 bases between. The CDR3 region is CAITGFYEQYF. CDR3 sequence (DNA): TGTGCCATCACAGGGTTTTACGAGCAGTACTTC. Based on the CDR3 plus reference TRBV28 and TRBJ2-7, the full variable domain is DVKVTQSSRYLVKRTGEKVFLECVQDMDHENMFWYRQDPGLGLRLIYFSYDVKMKEKGDIPEGYSVSREKKERFSLILESASTNQTSMYLCAITGFYEQYFGPGTRLTVT.

The V gene is TRBV18, the J gene TRBJ2-3, with TRBD1 matching over 8 bases. V shed 5 bases and J 6 bases; nucleotides not matched to a gene: 13. From germline, CDR1 is KGHSH and CDR2 LQKENI. This CDR3 region has 16 residues. The CDR3 sequence: CASSSIVDRGVDTQYF. In nucleotides, the CDR3 is TGTGCCAGCTCAAGTATCGTAGACAGGGGCGTCGATACGCAGTATTTT. Drawing the rest from reference TRBV18 and TRBJ2-3, the complete variable domain is NAGVMQNPRHLVRRRGQEARLRCSPMKGHSHVYWYRQLPEEGLKFMVYLQKENIIDESGMPKERFSAEFPKEGPSILRIQQVVRGDSAAYFCASSSIVDRGVDTQYFGPGTRLTVL.

This chain connects TRBV7-2 to TRBJ2-7; tentative D call: TRBD2 (6 bases). Trimming left V 3 bases short and J 3 bases short, with 9 bases between. Germline CDR1 is SGHTA and CDR2 is FQGNSA. The CDR3 covers 13 residues. The CDR3 nucleotides read TGTGCCAGCAGCTTTGGGCGGGACTACGAGCAGTACTTC. Amino acid sequence: CASSFGRDYEQYF. Using reference TRBV7-2 and TRBJ2-7 for the parts outside the CDR3, the full variable domain is GAGVSQSPSNKVTEKGKDVELRCDPISGHTALYWYRQSLGQGLEFLIYFQGNSAPDKSGLPSDRFSAERTGGSVSTLTIQRTQQEDSAVYLCASSFGRDYEQYFGPGTRLTVT.

The rearrangement uses TRBV6-2 or TRBV6-3 and TRBJ2-7; 10 nucleotides line up with TRBD1. Germline V gives CDR1 MNHEY, CDR2 SVGEGT. This CDR3 spans 15 amino acids. The V gene end was trimmed by 4 bases and the J gene end by 4 bases; junction bases not matched to a gene: 7. The CDR3 DNA follows: TGTGCCAGCAGTTTAAGTCGACAGGGGGCTTACGAGCAGTACTTC. As protein: CASSLSRQGAYEQYF.

CDR3: CASSGQLSSYEQYF. CDR3 nucleotides: TGTGCCAGCTCGGGACAGCTAAGCTCCTACGAGCAGTACTTC. V and J are TRBV7-2 and TRBJ2-7, with TRBD1 identical over 7 bases. Looked up from germline, CDR1 is SGHTA and CDR2 is FQGNSA. CDR3 size: 14 residues. The J segment lost 0 bases and the V segment lost 8 bases, leaving 7 bases of the junction unmatched.

This clone was seen more than once but under ten times. This chain uses TRBV11-2 with TRBJ2-2; D uncertain. The germline V and J ends were trimmed by 5 bases and 6 bases, with 16 bases remaining between them. This CDR3 has 15 amino acids. Germline-derived CDR1 and CDR2 are SGHAT and FQNNGV. The DNA of the CDR3 is TGTGCCAGCAGCGCAGCTCCGGGTGTTTCCGGGGAGCTGTTTTTT. Translating it yields CASSAAPGVSGELFF. Based on the CDR3 plus reference TRBV11-2 and TRBJ2-2, the full variable domain is EAGVAQSPRYKIIEKRQSVAFWCNPISGHATLYWYQQILGQGPKLLIQFQNNGVVDDSQLPKDRFSAERLKGVDSTLKIQPAKLEDSAVYLCASSAAPGVSGELFFGEGSRLTVL.

Note on this clone: Other DNA sequences within the sample encode an identical CDR3. This chain links TRBV7-9 with TRBJ1-1, with D perhaps matching TRBD1 (6 bases). V shed 3 bases and J shed 1 base, with 6 bases lying between them. Per germline, CDR1 SEHNR and CDR2 FQNEAQ (reference sequence). This CDR3 is 13 amino acids long. Here the CDR3 DNA reads TGTGCCAGCAGCTTGACAGGGAACACTGAAGCTTTCTTT. This gives the protein CASSLTGNTEAFF.

The chain has TRBV19 and TRBJ2-7, with TRBD1 matching over 8 bases. The CDR3 loop spans 15 amino acids. V trimming: 9 bases; J trimming: 5 bases; junction bases outside the gene matches: 15. Germline CDR1 and CDR2: LNHDA and SQIVND (reference sequence). The CDR3 DNA sequence: TGTGCCAGACCCCCGGGGGACAGGACCACCCACGAGCAGTACTTC. Translated: CARPPGDRTTHEQYF.